The 20 T cell receptor beta chains below all came from one sample that was sequenced in a study of cytomegalovirus exposure and HLA in healthy donors. PCR primers comprised 60 Vbeta and 13 Jbeta primers. Generated by immunoSEQ multiplex PCR, the TCRdb table keeps only in-frame clones and is missing some. The sample has 250,000 to 350,000 clones; roughly 80% are singletons. What was sequenced was PBMCs. The receptors were sampled from a girl aged 2 to 9 in good health and CMV-seronegative.

A remark on this clone: Germline and junction disagree at one end, which may indicate a read error. V gene TRBV2 combines with J gene TRBJ2-7; D remains ambiguous. The CDR3 spans 11 residues. The germline gives CDR1 SNHLY, CDR2 FYNNEI. The CDR3 region has the DNA TGTGCCAGCAAGTCGGCGGATAGCCGCGGCTTC. Encoded protein: CASKSADSRGF. The full variable domain, completed using reference TRBV2 and TRBJ2-7, is EPEVTQTPSHQVTQMGQEVILRCVPISNHLYFYWYRQILGQKVEFLVSFYNNEISEKSEIFDDQFSVERPDGSNFTLKIRSTKLEDSAMYFCASKSADSRGFGPGTRLTVT.

The chain combines TRBV7-9 with TRBJ1-1; no definite D call. In germline, CDR1 is SEHNR, CDR2 FQNEAQ (reference sequence). Trimming removed 2 bases at V and 8 bases at J, with 9 bases between. The length of the CDR3 is 12 residues. The CDR3 loop is CASSLQAHEAFF. The DNA for the CDR3 is TGTGCCAGCAGCTTACAGGCGCACGAAGCTTTCTTT.

The gene calls are TRBV7-9 and TRBJ2-5; 11 nucleotides line up with TRBD1. V dropped 4 bases and J dropped 7; count of bases not matched to a gene: 17. The CDR3 has 18 amino acids. Germline lookup yields CDR1 SEHNR and CDR2 FQNEAQ (reference sequence). The chain's CDR3 is CASSSPDPGQGALGTQYF. The CDR3 DNA follows: TGTGCCAGCAGCTCCCCTGACCCCGGACAGGGGGCTCTTGGGACCCAGTACTTC.

The chain joins TRBV10-3 to TRBJ2-1; 7 bases map to TRBD2. The V gene's germline CDR1 is ENHRY and CDR2 SYGVKD. With V trimmed by 6 bases and J by 6 bases, 11 bases remained unmatched. The CDR3 totals 15 residues. CDR3 bases: TGTGCCATCAGGAGAACTCCGGGAGGTACCAATGAGCAGTTCTTC. Its protein product is CAIRRTPGGTNEQFF.

The DNA for the CDR3 is TGTGCCAGCAGCTCCCTGGGGACAGGGTCAGAGACCCAGTACTTC. Translated: CASSSLGTGSETQYF. The chain couples TRBV7-9 to TRBJ2-5; TRBD1 matches at 9 bases. This CDR3 has 15 amino acids. After removal of 4 bases from V and 4 bases from J, the junction contained 7 bases not matched to a gene. CDR1 and CDR2 from the germline V gene are SEHNR and FQNEAQ (reference sequence).

This clone was detected once. The CDR3 DNA sequence: TGCGCCAGCAGCCAAGTGAGACTAGCGTCCTACGAGCAGTACTTC. Its protein is CASSQVRLASYEQYF. The rearrangement uses TRBV4-1 and TRBJ2-7, with TRBD2 matching over 8 bases. J was trimmed by 1 base and V by 1 base; bases with no gene match: 3. This CDR3 is built from 15 residues. Germline V gene data show CDR1 as MGHRA and CDR2 as YSYEKL.

J is TRBJ2-5 and V is TRBV5-4; D is perhaps TRBD2 (6 bases). V shed 0 bases and J shed 5 bases, with 8 bases lying between them. The CDR3 totals 13 residues. Looked up from germline, CDR1 is SGHNT and CDR2 is YYREEE (reference sequence). The CDR3 reads CASSLGLAETQYF. CDR3 nucleotide sequence: TGTGCCAGCAGCTTGGGGCTAGCGGAGACCCAGTACTTC.

The CDR3 sequence is CASSEVGQATAFF. The CDR3 DNA is TGTGCCAGCAGTGAAGTCGGACAGGCAACAGCTTTCTTT. The rearrangement uses TRBV2 and TRBJ1-1; 7 bases are shared with TRBD1. Germline loops: CDR1 SNHLY, CDR2 FYNNEI. This CDR3 contains 13 residues. The ends lost 1 base at V and 10 bases at J; junction bases unmatched: 6.

The V call is TRBV9, the J call TRBJ1-2; no clear D gene. The CDR3 is 13 residues long. The germline V gene encodes CDR1 SGDLS and CDR2 YYNGEE. V was trimmed by 0 bases and J by 4 bases, leaving 7 bases between them. The DNA of the CDR3 is TGTGCCAGCAGCGTAGGCGGGCCCTATGGCTACACCTTC. Translated: CASSVGGPYGYTF.

This clone has more than one count but fewer than ten. The rearrangement links TRBV11-2 to TRBJ2-1, with 7 bases lining up with TRBD2. J was trimmed by 2 bases and V by 5 bases; bases with no gene match: 18. The CDR3 runs 19 residues. From germline, CDR1 is SGHAT and CDR2 FQNNGV. The CDR3 DNA sequence: TGTGCCAGCAGCGCCTACCCCCCCCGCAGGACTAGTCCCTACAATGAGCAGTTCTTC. Amino acids: CASSAYPPRRTSPYNEQFF.

This clone was observed a handful of times. The rearrangement uses TRBV27 and TRBJ2-1, with 16 bases identical to TRBD2. The CDR3 has 16 residues. Germline V gives CDR1 MNHEY, CDR2 SMNVEV (reference sequence). The trim removed 5 bases at V and 15 bases at J, leaving 13 bases unmatched. The CDR3 is CASSTTTFGTSGRVFF. Here the CDR3 DNA reads TGTGCCAGCAGTACTACCACATTCGGGACTAGCGGGAGGGTGTTCTTC.

This clone was seen only a few times. The chain uses TRBV25-1 and TRBJ1-1; D may be TRBD1 (5 bases). This CDR3 comprises 16 residues. With 2 bases removed from V and 1 base from J, the gap between germline ends came to 14 bases. Germline CDR1 reads MGHDK; CDR2 reads SYGVNS. CDR3 DNA: TGTGCCAGCAGTGAAGGGAACAGGCGGAAGAACACTGAAGCTTTCTTT. Translation gives CASSEGNRRKNTEAFF.

On this clone itself: Germline is not matched at one junction end, which may reflect a read error. This chain links TRBV7-9 with TRBJ2-7; D is possibly TRBD2 (6 bases). Germline V gene data show CDR1 as SEHNR and CDR2 as FQNEAQ (reference sequence). The CDR3 spans 11 residues. CDR3 amino acids: CSSSREYEQYF. As DNA, the CDR3 is TGTTCCAGCAGCCGGGAGTACGAGCAGTACTTC.

The gene calls are TRBV6-6 and TRBJ2-7, with TRBD2 as a possible D gene (5 bases). The CDR3 extends over 14 amino acids. Germline V gene sequence: CDR1 MNHNY, CDR2 SVGAGI (reference sequence). The V gene lost 6 bases and the J gene lost 4 bases, with 16 bases spanning the gap. CDR3 coding DNA: TGTGCCAGCAGGGAAAGACGGGGTTCGTACGAGCAGTACTTC. As protein: CASRERRGSYEQYF.

The chain couples TRBV5-4 to TRBJ2-7; 14 nucleotides align to TRBD2. The CDR3 is 16 residues long. V shed 4 bases, J shed 2 bases, and the junction held 5 bases outside the gene matches. The germline V gene has CDR1 SGHNT and CDR2 YYREEE (reference sequence). CDR3 in amino acids: CASSRGGLAGAYEQYF. The CDR3 bases are TGTGCCAGCAGCAGGGGGGGACTAGCGGGGGCCTACGAGCAGTACTTC. Together with reference TRBV5-4 and TRBJ2-7, the CDR3 gives the full variable domain: ETGVTQSPTHLIKTRGQQVTLRCSSQSGHNTVSWYQQALGQGPQFIFQYYREEENGRGNFPPRFSGLQFPNYSSELNVNALELDDSALYLCASSRGGLAGAYEQYFGPGTRLTVT.

The rearrangement uses TRBV2 and TRBJ2-3, with D possibly matching TRBD2 (5 bases). The CDR3 sequence is 15 residues long. V was trimmed by 7 bases and J by 2 bases, leaving 16 bases between them. Germline V gene data show CDR1 as SNHLY and CDR2 as FYNNEI. CDR3 amino acids: CASKDWARHTDTQYF. CDR3 bases: TGTGCCAGCAAGGACTGGGCTAGACACACAGATACGCAGTATTTT.

This chain joins TRBV5-8 and TRBJ2-1, with TRBD2 matching over 8 bases. The germline V gene encodes CDR1 SGHTS and CDR2 YDEGEE. The CDR3 sequence is 15 residues long. Trimming removed 0 bases from V and 8 bases from J; junction bases left unmatched: 7. In DNA form, the CDR3 reads TGTGCCAGCAGCTTGGTCCCGGGACTAGATTATGAGCAGTTCTTC. Protein product: CASSLVPGLDYEQFF.

The chain combines TRBV7-6 with TRBJ1-2; D possibly corresponds to TRBD1 (6 bases). Germline loops: CDR1 SGHVS, CDR2 FNYEAQ. V was cut by 10 bases and J by 6 bases, with 21 bases left in between. The CDR3 is 14 residues long. CDR3 protein: CAINPRTERNGYTF. DNA for the CDR3: TGTGCCATCAACCCCCGGACAGAGAGGAATGGCTACACCTTC.

The V and J genes are TRBV5-1 and TRBJ2-7; no reliable D call. CDR1 and CDR2 (germline): SGHRS, YFSETQ. The CDR3 is 14 residues long. V shed 2 bases and J shed 2 bases, with 11 bases lying between them. The CDR3, as DNA: TGCGCCAGCAGCTTTGGCTTCCCGCCCTACGAGCAGTACTTC. It translates to CASSFGFPPYEQYF.

CDR3 sequence: CASSLSDTYYNEQFF. In nucleotides, the CDR3 is TGTGCCAGCAGCCTTAGCGACACTTACTACAATGAGCAGTTCTTC. This rearrangement joins TRBV13 to TRBJ2-1, with a tentative D call TRBD2 (5 bases). Germline V gene sequence: CDR1 PRHDT, CDR2 FYEKMQ (reference sequence). The CDR3 consists of 15 residues. Trimming removed 5 bases from V and 3 bases from J, with 14 bases in between.